Sequencing of this TCR beta chain was carried out in a study of blood T cell repertoires in COVID-19. The V gene's germline CDR1 is LNHDA and CDR2 SQIVND (reference sequence). Trimming took off 4 bases at V and 1 base at J, with 13 bases between the two ends. The CDR3 sequence is 15 residues long. Using immunoSEQ multiplex PCR, the repertoire was profiled, and TCRdb retains in-frame clones only, with some absent. The sample lists tens of thousands of clones, approximately 86% occurring once. The TCR comes from a man aged 50-59 years with active COVID-19. Sequencing was done on a sample of peripheral blood. The V gene is TRBV19, the J gene TRBJ1-2; weak D call: TRBD1 (5 bases). CDR3 sequence reads: CASSTTGNNNYGYTF. The DNA of the CDR3 is TGTGCCAGTAGTACTACAGGAAACAATAACTATGGCTACACCTTC.